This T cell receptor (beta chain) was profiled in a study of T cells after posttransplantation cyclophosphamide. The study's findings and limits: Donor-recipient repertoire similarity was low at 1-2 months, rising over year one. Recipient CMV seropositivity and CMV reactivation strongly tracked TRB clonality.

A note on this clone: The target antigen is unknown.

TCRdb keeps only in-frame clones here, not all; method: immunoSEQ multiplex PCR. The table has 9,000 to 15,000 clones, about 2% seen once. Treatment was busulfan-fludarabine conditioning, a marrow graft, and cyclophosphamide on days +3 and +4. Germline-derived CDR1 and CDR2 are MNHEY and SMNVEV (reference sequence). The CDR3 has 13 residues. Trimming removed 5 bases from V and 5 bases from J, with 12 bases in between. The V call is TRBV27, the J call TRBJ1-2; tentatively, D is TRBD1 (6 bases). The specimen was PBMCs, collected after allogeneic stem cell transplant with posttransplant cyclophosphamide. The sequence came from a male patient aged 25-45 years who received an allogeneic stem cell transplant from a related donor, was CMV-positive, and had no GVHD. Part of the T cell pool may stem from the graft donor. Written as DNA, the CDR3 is TGTGCCAGCAGTCCAGACAGGACATATGGCTACACCTTC. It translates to CASSPDRTYGYTF.